This record concerns one TCR beta chain sequence. Its antigen has not been determined. No base quality values were provided; no much bigger clone lies one nucleotide off. Library creation used the immunoSEQ multiplex PCR assay. TCRdb carries this immuneACCESS record with in-frame sequences only. Its versions omit some clonotypes, under half of them owing to an unresolved V gene in the studies checked, with the rest unexplained. This sample gives tens of thousands of clones in total; nearly 98% of them show up just once. Over 0.13% of the sample comes from the top ten. The CDR3 numbers 13 residues from cysteine through phenylalanine. Only CDR3 DNA remains: 39 bases, in frame from the first base. Cut back by 1 base and 7 bases, the V and J ends lie 10 bases apart. The germline V gene supplies CDR1 SGHAT and CDR2 FQNNGV. This sample is part of a study of technical replicates of blood from several donors (TCRdb year 2017).

Source material: T cells isolated from PBMCs. The receptor chain draws on TRBV11-2 and TRBJ1-1; possibly the D gene is TRBD1, per 5 matching bases. The clonotype was recovered from a human donor in good health. The CDR3 in this case is CASSLGRGVEAFF. The sequenced DNA: TGTGCCAGCAGCTTAGGTCGGGGGGTTGAAGCTTTCTTT. This CDR3, with the reference TRBV11-2 and TRBJ1-1 proteins standing in past its ends, gives the full variable domain EAGVAQSPRYKIIEKRQSVAFWCNPISGHATLYWYQQILGQGPKLLIQFQNNGVVDDSQLPKDRFSAERLKGVDSTLKIQPAKLEDSAVYLCASSLGRGVEAFFGQGTRLTVV.